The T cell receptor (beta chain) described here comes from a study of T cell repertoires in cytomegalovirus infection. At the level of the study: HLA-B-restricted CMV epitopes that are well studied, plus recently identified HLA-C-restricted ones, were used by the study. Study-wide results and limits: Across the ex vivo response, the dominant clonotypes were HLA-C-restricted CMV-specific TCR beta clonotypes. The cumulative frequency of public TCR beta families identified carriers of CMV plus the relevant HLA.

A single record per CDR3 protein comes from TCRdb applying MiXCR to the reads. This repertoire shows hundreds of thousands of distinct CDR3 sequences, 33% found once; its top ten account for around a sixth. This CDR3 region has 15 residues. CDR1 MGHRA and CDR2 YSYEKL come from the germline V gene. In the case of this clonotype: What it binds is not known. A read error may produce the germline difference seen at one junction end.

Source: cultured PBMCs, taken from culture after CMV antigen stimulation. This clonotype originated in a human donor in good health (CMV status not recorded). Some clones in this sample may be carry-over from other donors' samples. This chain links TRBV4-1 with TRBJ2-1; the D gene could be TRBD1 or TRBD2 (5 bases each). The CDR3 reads CASSQEEGPYNERFF. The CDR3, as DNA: TGTGCCAGCAGCCAAGAAGAGGGACCCTACAATGAGCGGTTCTTC.